One T cell receptor beta chain is described in this entry. The antigen remains undetermined. Before any sequencing was done, the ViraFEST assay used viral peptide pools to expand antigen-specific CD4+ T cells. Culture proceeded for 9 to 11 days, and CD4+ T cells were then isolated. This individual tested PCR-positive for SARS-CoV-2 infection between March and December 2020. This sample was included in a study of vaccination effects on CD4 cells after COVID-19. Some clones are missing from TCRdb's copy, which holds only in-frame ones; the method was immunoSEQ multiplex PCR. The sample records some 35,000 clones, about 78% being singletons. V lost 5 bases to trimming and J lost 5 bases; unmatched junction nucleotides: 16. Germline V gene sequence: CDR1 PRHDT, CDR2 FYEKMQ (reference sequence). The length of the CDR3 is 19 residues.

The source material was CD4+ T cells from PBMCs cultured with HCoV-NL63 spike peptides, sampled before COVID-19 vaccination. The rearrangement joins TRBV13 to TRBJ2-2; 11 nucleotides line up with TRBD2. This TCR was sampled from a human donor who had a prior SARS-CoV-2 infection. For the CDR3, the DNA is TGTGCCAGCAGCCCCCGACCACTTAGCGGGGGGGCGCGGACCGGGGAGCTGTTTTTT. The encoded protein is CASSPRPLSGGARTGELFF.